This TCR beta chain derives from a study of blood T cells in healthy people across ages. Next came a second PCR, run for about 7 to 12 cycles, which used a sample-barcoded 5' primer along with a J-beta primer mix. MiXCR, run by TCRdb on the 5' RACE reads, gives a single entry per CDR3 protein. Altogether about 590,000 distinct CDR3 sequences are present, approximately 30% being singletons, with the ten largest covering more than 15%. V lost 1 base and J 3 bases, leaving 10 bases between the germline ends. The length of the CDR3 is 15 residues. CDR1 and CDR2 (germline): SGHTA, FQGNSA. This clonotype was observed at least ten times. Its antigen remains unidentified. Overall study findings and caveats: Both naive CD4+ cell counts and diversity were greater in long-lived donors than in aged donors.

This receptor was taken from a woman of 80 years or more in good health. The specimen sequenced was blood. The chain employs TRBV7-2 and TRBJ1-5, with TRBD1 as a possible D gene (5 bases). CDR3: CASSLGGLPNQPQHF. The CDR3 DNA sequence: TGTGCCAGCAGCTTAGGGGGACTTCCCAATCAGCCCCAGCATTTT.